A selection of T cell receptor beta chains follows, all from one sample in a study of T-cell reconstitution after alpha-beta-depleted transplantation in children. TCRdb passed the PCR reads through MiXCR, listing each CDR3 protein once. The sample includes about 420,000 distinct CDR3 sequences, around 15% of them seen just once. The sequences come from PBMCs, mostly from graft donor cells, collected 360 days after TCRalphabeta/CD19-depleted stem cell transplant. These receptors were obtained from a boy under two years old who had a stem cell transplant for Wiskott-Aldrich syndrome, so the T cells may come from the graft donor. CDR3s include the opening cysteine and the closing phenylalanine or tryptophan. A D gene is named only where the DNA matches it firmly. Rows give clone size only sometimes, using once, few, many, or a class for an expanded clone.

D | size | J | V | CDR3 | DNA
- | few | TRBJ2-2 | TRBV7-9 | CASIRTDLAGELFF | TGTGCCAGCATCCGGACAGACTTGGCCGGGGAGCTGTTTTTT
- | few | TRBJ2-6 | TRBV6-5 | CASSYVTISGANVLTF | TGTGCCAGCAGTTACGTCACCATCTCTGGGGCCAACGTCCTGACTTTC
- | few | TRBJ2-7 | TRBV20-1 | CSARDPGGSGAYEQYF | TGCAGTGCTAGAGACCCCGGGGGTAGCGGAGCCTACGAGCAGTACTTC
- | - | TRBJ2-3 | TRBV14 | CASSQGYQFTTDTQYF | TGTGCCAGCAGCCAAGGGTACCAATTTACCACAGATACGCAGTATTTT
- | - | TRBJ2-2 | TRBV6-1 | CASARTTAYTGELFF | TGTGCCAGCGCCCGAACTACAGCTTACACCGGGGAGCTGTTTTTT
- | - | TRBJ1-1 | TRBV30 | CRGAVTNTEAFF | TGTAGGGGGGCCGTGACGAACACTGAAGCTTTCTTT
- | few | TRBJ1-2 | TRBV4-1 | CASSQGRGYYGYTF | TGCGCCAGCAGCCAAGGCCGGGGATACTATGGCTACACCTTC
- | few | TRBJ2-3 | TRBV15 | CATSRDSFLWDTQYF | TGTGCCACCAGCAGAGATTCGTTTCTCTGGGATACGCAGTATTTT
- | few | TRBJ2-7 | TRBV6-2/TRBV6-3 | CASSYRSGRSYEQYF | TGTGCCAGCAGTTACAGGTCGGGTAGGTCCTACGAGCAGTACTTC
- | - | TRBJ2-1 | TRBV24-1 | CATSTALVLRGGDEQFF | TGTGCCACCAGTACGGCTTTGGTACTCAGGGGGGGCGATGAGCAGTTCTTC
- | few | TRBJ1-4 | TRBV15 | CATSRDVPWATNEKLFF | TGTGCCACCAGCCGGGACGTACCTTGGGCAACTAATGAAAAACTGTTTTTT
TRBD1 | - | TRBJ2-7 | TRBV29-1 | CSVQGQGSYEQYF | TGCAGCGTCCAAGGACAGGGTAGTTACGAGCAGTACTTC
TRBD2 | - | TRBJ2-3 | TRBV11-3 | CASSSGLAASTDTQYF | TGTGCCAGCAGCTCCGGACTAGCGGCGAGCACAGATACGCAGTATTTT
- | - | TRBJ2-2 | TRBV5-1 | CASSTEGTGELFF | TGCGCCAGCAGTACCGAGGGGACCGGGGAGCTGTTTTTT
- | - | TRBJ2-2 | TRBV24-1 | CATKDTPGELFF | TGTGCCACCAAAGACACTCCCGGGGAGCTGTTTTTT